The clone carrying this T cell receptor beta chain has only one observation. No antigen is known for it. This entry comes from a study of T cells in localized non-small cell lung cancer. General study points: Sequencing, confined to only one tumor region, leaves heterogeneity possible. A median of approximately 54 clones ranked among the top 100 in tumor appeared in adjacent lung. Maximal T cell clonality occurred in uninvolved adjacent lung, with tumor ranking below it.

Trimming removed 8 bases from V and 5 bases from J; junction bases left unmatched: 4. Germline CDR1 LNHDA, CDR2 SQIVND (reference sequence). The CDR3 loop spans 13 amino acids. Sequenced by immunoSEQ multiplex PCR; TCRdb stores in-frame clones only, minus some. Among some 50,000 clones listed, more than 85% were seen once. V and J are TRBV19 and TRBJ2-5; 11 nucleotides line up with TRBD1. Here the sequenced sample was PBMCs, taken before any cancer treatment. The sequence was collected from a female donor with stage II lung adenocarcinoma. CDR3 loop: CASQDRGRETQYF. For the CDR3, the DNA is TGTGCCAGTCAGGACAGGGGGCGCGAGACCCAGTACTTC.